A single sample gave rise to the 17 T cell receptor beta chains below, sequenced in a study of T cell repertoires in cytomegalovirus infection. One entry per CDR3 protein results from TCRdb running MiXCR on the reads. The table includes about 180,000 distinct CDR3 sequences, approximately 15% detected once. The sequenced sample consisted of PBMCs. The receptors here all came from a human donor in good health (CMV status not recorded). Some clones in this sample may be carry-over from other donors' samples.

In its sample, this clonotype was seen many times. The V gene is TRBV7-2, the J gene TRBJ2-3, with 7 bases that match TRBD2. J lost 5 bases, V lost 5 bases, and 10 bases had no gene match. CDR3 size: 15 residues. Germline V gene sequence: CDR1 SGHTA, CDR2 FQGNSA. CDR3 protein: CASSRQTGGRDTQYF. For the CDR3, the DNA is TGTGCCAGCAGCCGCCAAACTGGCGGGAGAGATACGCAGTATTTT. Complete variable domain (other parts from reference TRBV7-2 and TRBJ2-3): GAGVSQSPSNKVTEKGKDVELRCDPISGHTALYWYRQSLGQGLEFLIYFQGNSAPDKSGLPSDRFSAERTGGSVSTLTIQRTQQEDSAVYLCASSRQTGGRDTQYFGPGTRLTVL.

The table lists this clonotype with many counts. The chain uses TRBV7-2 and TRBJ2-7, with D tentatively TRBD1 (6 bases). Trimming pared 2 bases from V and 6 bases from J, leaving 20 bases between. CDR1 SGHTA and CDR2 FQGNSA come from the germline V gene. The CDR3 contains 16 residues. DNA for the CDR3: TGTGCCAGCAGCTTATTGGGGGCACGATTTGAGGGCGAGCAGTACTTC. This gives the protein CASSLLGARFEGEQYF.

The rearrangement links TRBV4-1 to TRBJ1-4, with D unresolved. Trimming removed 0 bases at V and 8 bases at J, with 4 bases between. The CDR3 has 12 amino acids. Germline CDR1 and CDR2: MGHRA and YSYEKL. The CDR3 loop is CASSQEREKLFF. Written as DNA, the CDR3 is TGCGCCAGCAGCCAAGAAAGGGAAAAACTGTTTTTT.

This clonotype showed up just a few times. This sequence joins TRBV18 and TRBJ1-3; D not certain. Looked up from germline, CDR1 is KGHSH and CDR2 is LQKENI. The V end was cut by 0 bases, the J end by 1 base, with 1 base between. This CDR3 region has 13 residues. This chain's CDR3 is CASSPPSGNTIYF. DNA for the CDR3: TGTGCCAGCTCACCACCGTCTGGAAACACCATATATTTT.

This clonotype was picked up a small number of times. V is TRBV14 and J is TRBJ2-1; 10 nucleotides agree with TRBD1. Germline CDR1 SGHDN, CDR2 FVKESK. CDR3 length: 16 amino acids. The V gene end was trimmed by 0 bases and the J gene end by 12 bases; junction bases not matched to a gene: 11. The CDR3 here is CASSQDRRTGGFVQFF. CDR3 DNA sequence: TGTGCCAGCAGCCAAGATAGGAGGACAGGGGGTTTTGTGCAGTTCTTC.

As to this clonotype: This may stem from a read error, because a much larger clone lies one nucleotide away. The J gene is TRBJ2-5, the V gene TRBV7-2; D is perhaps TRBD2 (5 bases). CDR3 length: 14 amino acids. Germline assignment: CDR1 SGHTA and CDR2 FQGNSA. This CDR3 reads CASGFIGGAETQYF. CDR3 nucleotide sequence: TGTGCCAGCGGCTTCATAGGAGGCGCAGAGACCCAGTACTTC.

This sequence joins TRBV29-1 and TRBJ1-1; tentatively, D is TRBD1 (6 bases). This CDR3 has 17 amino acids. V lost 5 bases and J 0 bases, leaving 22 bases between the germline ends. The germline CDR1 and CDR2 sequences are SQVTM and ANQGSEA. CDR3 in amino acids: CSVNEPYARGLNTEAFF. In DNA, the CDR3 is TGCAGCGTTAATGAACCCTACGCTCGGGGGCTGAACACTGAAGCTTTCTTT.

The chain is built from TRBV28 and TRBJ2-7; 8 nucleotides match TRBD2. CDR3 length: 14 residues. CDR1 MDHEN and CDR2 SYDVKM come from the germline V gene. V was pared by 7 bases and J by 4 bases, with 9 bases of the junction left unmatched. In nucleotides, the CDR3 is TGTGCCAGCACCCCAGCGGGAGTCGGATACGAGCAGTACTTC. The encoded protein is CASTPAGVGYEQYF.

This sequence joins TRBV20-1 and TRBJ1-1; D is perhaps TRBD1 (5 bases). Trimming removed 6 bases at V and 1 base at J, with 15 bases between. The CDR3 runs to 14 residues. Germline values: CDR1 DFQATT, CDR2 SNEGSKA (reference sequence). CDR3 DNA sequence: TGCAGTGCCCGGCCGGGACGCAAGAACACTGAAGCTTTCTTT. Protein: CSARPGRKNTEAFF.

In its sample, this clonotype was seen a few times. The chain combines TRBV27 with TRBJ1-5; D gene uncertain. Germline loops: CDR1 MNHEY, CDR2 SMNVEV (reference sequence). V was trimmed by 0 bases and J by 8 bases, leaving 14 bases between them. The CDR3 runs to 15 residues. The CDR3 loop is CASSLSTQARKPQHF. The DNA of the CDR3 is TGTGCCAGCAGTTTATCTACCCAGGCCAGGAAGCCCCAGCATTTT.

In its sample, this clonotype was seen many times. The chain couples TRBV7-3 to TRBJ1-1; D is perhaps TRBD1 (5 bases). CDR1 and CDR2 from the germline V gene are SGHTA and FQGTGA. The CDR3 consists of 13 residues. Trimming left V 5 bases short and J 6 bases short, with 13 bases between. The CDR3 region has the DNA TGTGCCAGCAGCATTACCAGGGAATCTGAAGCTTTCTTT. Its translation is CASSITRESEAFF. The complete variable domain, with remaining parts taken from reference TRBV7-3 and TRBJ1-1, reads GAGVSQTPSNKVTEKGKYVELRCDPISGHTALYWYRQSLGQGPEFLIYFQGTGAADDSGLPNDRFFAVRPEGSVSTLKIQRTERGDSAVYLCASSITRESEAFFGQGTRLTVV.

This sequence joins TRBV19 and TRBJ1-2; no definite D call. V was trimmed by 0 bases and J by 11 bases, leaving 10 bases between them. The CDR3 is 12 residues long. CDR1 and CDR2 from the germline V gene are LNHDA and SQIVND (reference sequence). CDR3 in amino acids: CASSIDPQVYTF. CDR3 coding DNA: TGTGCCAGTAGTATAGATCCCCAGGTGTACACCTTC.

This clonotype appeared many times. J is TRBJ2-2 and V is TRBV19; no reliable D call. This CDR3 has 17 residues. The germline V gene has CDR1 LNHDA and CDR2 SQIVND (reference sequence). Trimming cost V 4 bases and J 2 bases, with 17 bases left between them. The CDR3 is CASSNPRLPANTGELFF. DNA of the CDR3: TGTGCCAGTAGTAACCCCCGACTCCCCGCTAACACCGGGGAGCTGTTTTTT.

This clonotype was seen repeatedly, ten times or more. The rearrangement joins TRBV7-2 to TRBJ1-2; the D is unclear. The V and J ends lost 3 bases and 3 bases respectively, with 8 bases between them. The CDR3 totals 13 residues. CDR1 SGHTA and CDR2 FQGNSA come from the germline V gene. CDR3: CASSFDTHYGYTF. The CDR3 bases are TGTGCCAGCAGCTTTGACACTCACTATGGCTACACCTTC.

This clonotype was observed a handful of times. The chain joins TRBV6-2 or TRBV6-3 to TRBJ2-1; 10 positions agree with TRBD2. The junction had 12 bases not matched to a gene; V was cut back by 7 bases and J by 12 bases. The CDR3 sequence is 14 residues long. CDR1 MNHEY and CDR2 SVGEGT come from the germline V gene. The CDR3 coding sequence is TGTGCCAGCAATCTAGCGGGAGCCCGTTTAGCGCAGTTCTTC. Translated, it gives CASNLAGARLAQFF.

The genes are TRBV7-2 and TRBJ1-6; 7 nucleotides line up with TRBD1. Per germline, CDR1 SGHTA and CDR2 FQGNSA. The CDR3 is made up of 16 amino acids. J gave up 4 bases and V 5 bases, and 8 bases lay outside the gene matches. The CDR3 bases are TGTGCCAGCAGCCCACTGACAGGGAGATATAATTCACCCCTCCACTTT. It yields the protein CASSPLTGRYNSPLHF.

This clonotype was seen at least ten times. The chain employs TRBV12-3 or TRBV12-4 and TRBJ2-1; D might be TRBD2 (5 bases). The CDR3 covers 14 residues. Trimming left V 1 base short and J 8 bases short, with 12 bases between. CDR3 sequence: CASSLGRGGDEQFF. DNA for the CDR3: TGTGCCAGCAGTTTAGGTCGGGGTGGAGATGAGCAGTTCTTC.